This entry lists 4 T cell receptor beta chains sequenced from one sample in a study of cytomegalovirus exposure and HLA in healthy donors. Vbeta (60) and Jbeta (13) primers were used in the PCR. Sequencing used immunoSEQ multiplex PCR; TCRdb keeps in-frame clones, though not all of them. The table lists 150,000 or so clones, 70% to 80% of them singletons. The sample was PBMCs. The receptors derive from a middle-aged man in good health and CMV-seronegative.

This rearrangement joins TRBV5-4 to TRBJ2-6; D remains ambiguous. V was pared by 2 bases and J by 2 bases, with 8 bases between. This CDR3 is built from 15 residues. Germline-derived CDR1 and CDR2 are SGHNT and YYREEE (reference sequence). The CDR3 loop is CASSFNVAGANVLTF. The CDR3 DNA is TGTGCCAGCAGCTTCAACGTAGCTGGGGCCAACGTCCTGACTTTC.

The chain couples TRBV11-2 to TRBJ2-2, with TRBD2 identical over 9 bases. The trim removed 7 bases at V and 4 bases at J, leaving 10 bases unmatched. This CDR3 has 16 amino acids. Looked up from germline, CDR1 is SGHAT and CDR2 is FQNNGV. The CDR3: CASIKGKAGGTGELFF. For the CDR3, the DNA is TGTGCCAGCATCAAGGGGAAAGCGGGAGGCACCGGGGAGCTGTTTTTT.

This chain uses TRBV6-4 with TRBJ2-5, with D possibly matching TRBD1 (6 bases). Per germline, CDR1 MRHNA and CDR2 SNTAGT. The CDR3 length is 14 residues. The V gene lost 7 bases and the J gene lost 4 bases, with 16 bases spanning the gap. The DNA for the CDR3 is TGTGCCAGCAATACCCGGACAGTTGGAGAGACCCAGTACTTC. Protein product: CASNTRTVGETQYF.

In its sample, this clone was seen a few times. The chain couples TRBV28 to TRBJ2-3; tentative D call: TRBD1 (6 bases). Germline V lookup: CDR1 MDHEN, CDR2 SYDVKM. This CDR3 spans 16 amino acids. V lost 2 bases, J lost 0 bases, and 12 bases lay in between. CDR3 residues: CASSLIGGTSTDTQYF. Here the CDR3 DNA reads TGTGCCAGCAGTTTAATAGGGGGAACTAGCACAGATACGCAGTATTTT.